This T cell receptor beta chain was profiled in a study of T cell changes during pregnancy in multiple sclerosis. From germline, CDR1 is MDHEN and CDR2 SYDVKM. Losses at the gene ends were 8 bases for V and 2 bases for J; bases not matched to a gene: 15. The CDR3 is made up of 17 amino acids. The table came from immunoSEQ multiplex PCR; TCRdb's copy has only in-frame clones and leaves some out. Found here are roughly 48,000 clones, around 92% of them singletons; the top ten hold approximately 0.91%. The V and J genes are TRBV28 and TRBJ1-3; 7 nucleotides align to TRBD1. This TCR was sampled from a female donor in good health, enrolled as a control in a pregnancy study. The sequenced sample was CD4+ T cells from peripheral blood mononuclear cells, obtained in the second trimester of pregnancy. The CDR3 region is CASALQGVGSAGNTIYF. CDR3 sequence (DNA): TGTGCCAGCGCCCTTCAGGGGGTAGGGTCGGCTGGAAACACCATATATTTT.